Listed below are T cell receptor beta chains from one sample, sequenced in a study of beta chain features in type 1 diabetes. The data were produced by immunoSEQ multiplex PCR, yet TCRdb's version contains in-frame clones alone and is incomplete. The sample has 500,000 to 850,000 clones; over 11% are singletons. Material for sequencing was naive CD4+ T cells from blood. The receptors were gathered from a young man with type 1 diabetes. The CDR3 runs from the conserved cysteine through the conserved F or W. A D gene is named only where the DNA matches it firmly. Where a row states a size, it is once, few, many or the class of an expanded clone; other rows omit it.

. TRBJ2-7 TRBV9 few TGTGCCAGCAGCGCCGGGACGAGCAGCTACGAGCAGTACTTC CASSAGTSSYEQYF
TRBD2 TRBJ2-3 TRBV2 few TGTGCCAGCAGTGTAGCGGGAGGGGGCACAGATACGCAGTATTTT CASSVAGGGTDTQYF
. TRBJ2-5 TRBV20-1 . TGCAGTGCTAGCCCCGGGGAGACCCAGTACTTC CSASPGETQYF
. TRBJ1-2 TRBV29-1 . TGCAGCGTCGTTACCGGACCTACTTATGGCTACACCTTC CSVVTGPTYGYTF
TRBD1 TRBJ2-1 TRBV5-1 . TGCGCCAGCAGCTTTCGGACAGGAGATGAGCAGTTCTTC CASSFRTGDEQFF
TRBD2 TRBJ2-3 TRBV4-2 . TGTGCCAGCAGCCAAGATCGTCTAGCGGGTCGCACAGATACGCAGTATTTT CASSQDRLAGRTDTQYF
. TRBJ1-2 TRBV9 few TGTGCCAGCACCCCCCGGGAAGAAGCTAACTATGGCTACACCTTC CASTPREEANYGYTF
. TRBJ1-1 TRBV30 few TGTGCCTGGAGTGCCCGAGTCCGGGACACTGAAGCTTTCTTT CAWSARVRDTEAFF
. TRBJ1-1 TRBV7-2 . TGTGCCAGCACCACGAATGATAGGGTAGGCACTGAAGCTTTCTTT CASTTNDRVGTEAFF
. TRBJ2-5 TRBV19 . TGTGCCAGTAAACTGGGAGAGTACCAAGAGACCCAGTACTTC CASKLGEYQETQYF
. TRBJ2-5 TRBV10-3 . TGTGCCATCAGTGTCGCTAGCGCCCTAGGGAAGACCCAGTACTTC CAISVASALGKTQYF
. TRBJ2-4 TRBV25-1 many TGTGCCAGCAGTGACCCCAACAGGGAAGGAGGCCAGTACTTC CASSDPNREGGQYF
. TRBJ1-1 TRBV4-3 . TGCGCCAGCAGCCAAGATCTATTCGCCACGAACACTGAAGCTTTCTTT CASSQDLFATNTEAFF
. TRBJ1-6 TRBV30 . TGTGCCTGGAGTGCCCTGAATTCACCCCTCCACTTT CAWSALNSPLHF
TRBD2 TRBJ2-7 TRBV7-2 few TGTGCCAGCAGCTACCGCGCGGGGGACCCTTACGAGCAGTACTTC CASSYRAGDPYEQYF
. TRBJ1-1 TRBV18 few TGTGCCAGCTCACCACGTGTGTCCCCGGGCACTGAAGCTTTCTTT CASSPRVSPGTEAFF
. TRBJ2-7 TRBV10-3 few TGTGCCATCAGTGAGGCAACGGACTACTACGAGCAGTACTTC CAISEATDYYEQYF
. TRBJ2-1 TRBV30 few TGTGCCTGGAGTCCAAGGGGCGAACTGTTCTTC CAWSPRGELFF
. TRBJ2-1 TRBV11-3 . TGTGCCAGCAGCACCACAGGGTACGGTGAGCAGTTCTTC CASSTTGYGEQFF
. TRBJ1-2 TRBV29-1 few TGCAGCGGGAGCGAGGGGGGGGACTATGGCTACACCTTC CSGSEGGDYGYTF
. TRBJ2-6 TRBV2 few TGTGCCAGCAGCCCCGTCGTAACGGGGGCCAACGTCCTGACTTTC CASSPVVTGANVLTF
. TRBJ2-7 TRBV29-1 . TGCAGCGCCGAGGGTCAGACCTACGAGCAGTACTTC CSAEGQTYEQYF
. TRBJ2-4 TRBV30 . TGTGCCTGGAGTGTAAAAGGGGGACCAAACATTCAGTACTTC CAWSVKGGPNIQYF
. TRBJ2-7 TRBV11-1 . TGTGCCAGCAGCTCACATCAGGGATCGTCCTACGAGCAGTACTTC CASSSHQGSSYEQYF
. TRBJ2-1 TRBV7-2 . TGTGCCAGCAGATATCAGGGATACAATGAGCAGTTCTTC CASRYQGYNEQFF
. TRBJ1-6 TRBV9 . TGTGCCAGCAGCCTGCAAGGGGACGGATATTCACCCCTCCACTTT CASSLQGDGYSPLHF
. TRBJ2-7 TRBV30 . TGTGCCTGGAGTGTACCGAGGGGATCGGACGAGCAGTACTTC CAWSVPRGSDEQYF
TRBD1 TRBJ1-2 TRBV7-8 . TGTGCCAGCAGCTCCTGGGACAGGGAGGACTATGGCTACACCTTC CASSSWDREDYGYTF
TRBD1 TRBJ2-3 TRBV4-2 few TGTGCCAGCAGCCTTGGACAGGGAACAGATACGCAGTATTTT CASSLGQGTDTQYF
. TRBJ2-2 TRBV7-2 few TGTGCCAGCAGCGCCGGGGGGCTCACCGGGGAGCTGTTTTTT CASSAGGLTGELFF
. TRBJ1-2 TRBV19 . TGTGCCAGTACCTTCGGAACAACCCCGACAAGGGGCTACACCTTC CASTFGTTPTRGYTF
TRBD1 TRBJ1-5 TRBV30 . TGTGCCTGGAGTGACGGACAGGGCACGGGCCAGCCCCAGCATTTT CAWSDGQGTGQPQHF
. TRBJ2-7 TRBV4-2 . TGTGCCAGCAGCCAAGATGAAGACAGGAGCGAGCAGTACTTC CASSQDEDRSEQYF
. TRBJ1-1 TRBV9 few TGTGCCAGCAGCGTAGGATTTTCGTTGAACACTGAAGCTTTCTTT CASSVGFSLNTEAFF
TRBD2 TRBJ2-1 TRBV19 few TGTGCCAGTAGTGTAGGACTAGCGGGTTTTTACAATGAGCAGTTCTTC CASSVGLAGFYNEQFF
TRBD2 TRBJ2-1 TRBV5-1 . TGCGCCAGCAGCTCCGCGGGGGCGCGGGAGGCTGGGAGCTCCTACAATGAGCAGTTCTTC CASSSAGAREAGSSYNEQFF
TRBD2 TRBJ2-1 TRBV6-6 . TGTGCCAGCTCCCGTAGCGGGGGGGATTACAATGAGCAGTTCTTC CASSRSGGDYNEQFF
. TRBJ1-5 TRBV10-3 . TGTGCCATCAGTGCCACAGACAATCAGCCCCAGCATTTT CAISATDNQPQHF
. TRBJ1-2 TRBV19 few TGTGCCAGTTACCAGGAGAACTATGGCTACACCTTC CASYQENYGYTF
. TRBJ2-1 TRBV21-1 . TGTGCCAGCAGCAAAGGCGTGGACAGGGGTAGCTCCTACAATGAGCAGTTCTTC CASSKGVDRGSSYNEQFF
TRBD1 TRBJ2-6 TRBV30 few TGTGCCTGGAATTCCCTAACAGGGGGCACTTCTGGGGCCAACGTCCTGACTTTC CAWNSLTGGTSGANVLTF
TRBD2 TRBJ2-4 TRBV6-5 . TGTGCCAGCAGTGTAGCGGGGGTGGAAAACATTCAGTACTTC CASSVAGVENIQYF
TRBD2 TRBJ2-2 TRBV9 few TGTGCCAGCAGCTCGACTAGCGGGAGTGTCGCCGGGGAGCTGTTTTTT CASSSTSGSVAGELFF
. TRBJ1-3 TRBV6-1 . TGTGCCAGCAGTGAAATGGGGCCGAACCGACCCGGAAACACCATATATTTT CASSEMGPNRPGNTIYF
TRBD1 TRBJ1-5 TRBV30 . TGTGCCTGGAGTACAACGGGACAGGGCAATCAGCCCCAGCATTTT CAWSTTGQGNQPQHF
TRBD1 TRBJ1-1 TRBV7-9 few TGTGCCAGCAGCCCACGACAGGGGGTGGAGGACACTGAAGCTTTCTTT CASSPRQGVEDTEAFF
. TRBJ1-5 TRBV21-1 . TGTGCCAGCAGCAAATGGCAGCTTAATCAGCCCCAGCATTTT CASSKWQLNQPQHF
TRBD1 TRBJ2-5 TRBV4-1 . TGCGCCAGCAGCCAAGGACAGGGGACGCAAGAGACCCAGTACTTC CASSQGQGTQETQYF
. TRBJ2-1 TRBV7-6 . TGTGCCAGCAGCCTCCACAGGATCCTGGAGTACAATGAGCAGTTCTTC CASSLHRILEYNEQFF
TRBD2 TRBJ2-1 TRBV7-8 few TGTGCCAGCAGCCCGCGAGAGCGGGGGGGCCGCGATGAGCAGTTCTTC CASSPRERGGRDEQFF
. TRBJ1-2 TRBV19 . TGTGCCAGTAGTACCGGGCCGGGGGACTATGGCTACACCTTC CASSTGPGDYGYTF
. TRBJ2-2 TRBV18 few TGTGCCAGCTCCCCACGGACGGGAAACACCGGGGAGCTGTTTTTT CASSPRTGNTGELFF
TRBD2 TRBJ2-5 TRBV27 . TGTGCCAGCAGTTTAAGCGGGGGTGGGGAGACCCAGTACTTC CASSLSGGGETQYF
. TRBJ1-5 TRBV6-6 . TGTGCCAGCAGTTTGGGGGATCAGCCCCAGCATTTT CASSLGDQPQHF